This TCR beta chain emerged from a study of blood T cell repertoires in COVID-19. Study-wide background: Some COVID-19 samples were acute and others convalescent; all came from the United States, Italy and Spain. The analysed material was cDNA or gDNA that came from T cells, B-cell-depleted T cells, or PBMCs.

The authors' processing: Nucleated cell number was recorded as an estimate derived from reference gene primer amplification. Profiled with immunoSEQ multiplex PCR; TCRdb holds only in-frame clones, not every one. V, J and clone size were drawn from that table, and D and trimming were deduced from the DNA. Of about 63,000 clones listed, roughly 80% are singletons. Study members were between about 18 and 95 years old and lived in approximately 25 US regions. Germline assignment: CDR1 SGHNT and CDR2 YYREEE (reference sequence). The J segment lost 5 bases and the V segment lost 4 bases, leaving 7 bases of the junction unmatched. CDR3 length: 16 amino acids.

Sequenced input: PBMCs or T cells enriched from blood (not recorded which). The chain couples TRBV5-4 to TRBJ1-6; 9 nucleotides line up with TRBD1. The clonotype originates from a woman in her forties with acute COVID-19. CDR3 protein: CASSPGTGINNSPLHF. In DNA, the CDR3 is TGTGCCAGCAGCCCCGGGACAGGGATTAATAATTCACCCCTCCACTTT.